The T cell receptor (beta chain) described here comes from a study of T cell responses to AZD1222 COVID-19 vaccine. The V gene's germline CDR1 is MGHRA and CDR2 YSYEKL. CDR3 length: 13 amino acids. V was shortened by 5 bases and J by 2 bases, with 9 bases between the two germline ends. The table came from immunoSEQ multiplex PCR; TCRdb's copy has only in-frame clones and leaves some out. Of about 180,000 clones in the sample, around nine tenths were seen once. The TCR was taken from an adult in good health. V and J are TRBV4-1 and TRBJ1-1; D is unclear. The source was peripheral blood, collected on day 0 of AZD1222 vaccination. The CDR3 nucleotides read TGCGCCAGCAGCTCGAGGACCAACACTGAAGCTTTCTTT. Translating gives CASSSRTNTEAFF.